Shown below are 24 T cell receptor beta chains from a single sample sequenced in a study of T cell repertoires in cytomegalovirus infection. TCRdb reanalysed the reads using MiXCR and keeps one entry per CDR3 protein. The table lists around 800,000 distinct CDR3 sequences, approximately 32% of them singletons. These receptors have no known antigen. This specimen consisted of cultured CD8+ T cells from PBMCs, obtained from culture after CMV antigen stimulation. These receptors were collected from a human donor in good health (CMV status not recorded). Some clones in this sample may be carry-over from other donors' samples.

There are many counts of this clonotype. This chain links TRBV4-2 with TRBJ1-2; unclear D gene. Trimming removed 0 bases from V and 3 bases from J, with 11 bases in between. Germline V gives CDR1 LGHNA, CDR2 YNFKEQ. The length of the CDR3 is 15 residues. CDR3 loop: CASSQEASSYYGYTF. DNA for the CDR3: TGTGCCAGCAGCCAAGAGGCGAGCAGCTACTATGGCTACACCTTC.

The table lists this clonotype with a few counts. The chain combines TRBV12-3 or TRBV12-4 with TRBJ2-1, with D hard to call. CDR3 length equals 13 residues. Deletions cut 1 base from V and 6 bases from J, with 7 bases between. The DNA of the CDR3 is TGTGCCAGCAGTTTAGGGCGGATCAATGAGCAGTTCTTC. The encoded protein is CASSLGRINEQFF.

Points on this clonotype: Relative to the germline gene, one junction end is altered; a read error may explain this. This chain uses TRBV7-4 with TRBJ1-5; perhaps TRBD1 as D (5 bases). Germline V gives CDR1 SGHVT, CDR2 SQSDAQ. CDR3 length: 14 residues. The CDR3 nucleotides are TGTGCCAGCAGCGGGGGTCTCCTCAATCAGTCCCAGCATTTT. Residues: CASSGGLLNQSQHF.

This clonotype has only a few counts. V and J are TRBV19 and TRBJ1-2; D perhaps matches TRBD1 (5 bases). The V end was cut by 0 bases, the J end by 1 base, with 12 bases between. The CDR3 contains 16 residues. Germline CDR1 reads LNHDA; CDR2 reads SQIVND (reference sequence). CDR3: CASSIDGTGLNYGYTF. CDR3 DNA: TGTGCCAGTAGTATAGATGGCACGGGACTTAACTATGGCTACACCTTC.

The table lists this clonotype with many counts. The rearrangement links TRBV7-8 to TRBJ1-1; D possibly corresponds to TRBD1 (6 bases). The length of the CDR3 is 16 residues. Germline V lookup: CDR1 SGHVS, CDR2 FQNEAQ. Trimming stripped 4 bases from V and 0 bases from J, with 15 bases between. The CDR3 spells CASSSRPGGMNTEAFF. The CDR3 bases are TGTGCCAGCAGCTCCCGGCCCGGGGGCATGAACACTGAAGCTTTCTTT.

This clonotype was picked up many times. This sequence joins TRBV7-2 and TRBJ2-1; 9 bases are shared with TRBD2. Germline values: CDR1 SGHTA, CDR2 FQGNSA. The V segment lost 7 bases and the J segment 9 bases; nucleotides outside the gene matches: 7. The CDR3 consists of 13 residues. The CDR3 spells CASNGGGVSEQFF. For the CDR3, the DNA is TGTGCCAGCAATGGCGGGGGGGTGAGTGAGCAGTTCTTC.

Comments on this clonotype: At one end, the junction sequence differs from germline, possibly due to a read error. This sequence joins TRBV12-3 or TRBV12-4 and TRBJ1-5; 7 nucleotides line up with TRBD1. The CDR3 length is 20 residues. CDR3 sequence (DNA): TGTGCCAGCAGTTGGGTGGGTCGGGACAGTCCGCCGGTTGGCAATCGGCCCCAGCATTTT. Amino acids: CASSWVGRDSPPVGNRPQHF.

The table lists this clonotype with many counts. The V call is TRBV7-6, the J call TRBJ1-6; maybe TRBD1 (5 bases). This CDR3 has 14 residues. Germline V lookup: CDR1 SGHVS, CDR2 FNYEAQ. V was clipped by 5 bases and J by 6 bases, with 11 bases between them. CDR3 region: CASSPPGVNSPLHF. The CDR3 bases are TGTGCCAGCAGCCCACCGGGGGTTAATTCACCCCTCCACTTT. The full variable domain, its missing parts supplied by reference TRBV7-6 and TRBJ1-6, is GAGVSQSPRYKVTKRGQDVALRCDPISGHVSLYWYRQALGQGPEFLTYFNYEAQQDKSGLPNDRFSAERPEGSISTLTIQRTEQRDSAMYRCASSPPGVNSPLHFGNGTRLTVT.

This clonotype occurred a few times. The gene calls are TRBV7-9 and TRBJ2-7; D perhaps matches TRBD2 (7 bases). There are 13 residues in the CDR3. Trimming shortened V by 5 bases and J by 6 bases, and 14 bases separated the two germline ends. CDR1 is SEHNR and CDR2 is FQNEAQ in the germline V gene (reference sequence). The CDR3, as DNA: TGTGCCAGCAGCCCATACAGGGAGGGCGAGCAGTACTTC. It codes for CASSPYREGEQYF.

This clonotype was observed a few times. The chain has TRBV9 and TRBJ2-2; a weak D match, TRBD2 (5 bases). CDR1 and CDR2 (germline): SGDLS, YYNGEE. There are 15 residues in the CDR3. V was trimmed by 2 bases and J by 2 bases, leaving 10 bases between them. The CDR3 loop reads CASSVYEGNTGELFF. The CDR3 nucleotides read TGTGCCAGCAGCGTGTACGAGGGAAACACCGGGGAGCTGTTTTTT.

The chain couples TRBV29-1 to TRBJ1-2; unclear D gene. The CDR3 has 11 residues. V lost 6 bases, J lost 7 bases, and 12 bases lay in between. In germline, CDR1 is SQVTM, CDR2 ANQGSEA. The CDR3 DNA sequence: TGCAGCGTCCGGGCGCGGGCTGGCTACACCTTC. It yields the protein CSVRARAGYTF.

The chain recombines TRBV7-8 with TRBJ2-3, with 16 bases identical to TRBD2. The junction had 3 bases not matched to a gene; V was cut back by 0 bases and J by 0 bases. CDR1 is SGHVS and CDR2 is FQNEAQ in the germline V gene. The length of the CDR3 is 19 residues. CDR3 in amino acids: CASSLAGLAGGTSTDTQYF. In DNA form, the CDR3 reads TGTGCCAGCAGCTTAGCGGGACTAGCGGGGGGGACTAGCACAGATACGCAGTATTTT.

This clonotype has more than one count but fewer than ten. In DNA form, the CDR3 reads TGTGCCAGCAGCTTGAGACACGACTCCTACGAGCAGTACTTC. This gives the protein CASSLRHDSYEQYF. The J gene is TRBJ2-7, the V gene TRBV5-5; the D is unclear. Germline V gene data show CDR1 as SGHKS and CDR2 as YYEKEE (reference sequence). This CDR3 is 14 amino acids long. Trimming shortened V by 1 base and J by 0 bases, and 8 bases separated the two germline ends.

In this sample, this clonotype turned up a few times. The rearrangement links TRBV7-6 to TRBJ1-1, with TRBD1 as a possible D gene (6 bases). The V and J ends lost 5 bases and 11 bases respectively, with 21 bases between them. The CDR3 covers 14 residues. Germline CDR1 is SGHVS and CDR2 is FNYEAQ. CDR3 sequence reads: CASSPRGGEDGAFF. The CDR3 DNA sequence: TGTGCCAGCAGCCCGCGGGGGGGCGAAGATGGGGCTTTCTTT.

The V gene is TRBV11-2, the J gene TRBJ2-3; D uncertain. Germline V gives CDR1 SGHAT, CDR2 FQNNGV. This CDR3 contains 12 residues. The V gene lost 1 base and the J gene lost 8 bases, with 7 bases spanning the gap. This CDR3 reads CASSLGSPTQYF. DNA of the CDR3: TGTGCCAGCAGCTTAGGCTCTCCTACGCAGTATTTT.

This clonotype was counted between two and nine times. V gene TRBV12-3 or TRBV12-4 combines with J gene TRBJ2-4; a possible D gene is TRBD1 (5 bases). V lost 5 bases, J lost 3 bases, and 17 bases lay in between. This CDR3 comprises 16 residues. In DNA, the CDR3 is TGTGCCAGCAGTCCCCAGGGCTTAACTAACAAAAACATTCAGTACTTC. It specifies CASSPQGLTNKNIQYF.

The table lists this clonotype with many counts. The J gene is TRBJ2-5, the V gene TRBV27; 9 bases map to TRBD1. The CDR3 is 14 amino acids. Germline values: CDR1 MNHEY, CDR2 SMNVEV (reference sequence). V gave up 6 bases and J gave up 4 bases; unmatched junction bases: 6. CDR3: CASSEDRGRETQYF. The CDR3 DNA reads TGTGCCAGCAGCGAGGACAGGGGTAGAGAGACCCAGTACTTC.

There are a few counts of this clonotype. The chain is built from TRBV12-3 or TRBV12-4 and TRBJ1-5, with D tentatively TRBD1 (6 bases). The CDR3 is made up of 16 amino acids. V lost 4 bases and J 0 bases, leaving 13 bases between the germline ends. As DNA, the CDR3 is TGTGCCAGCAGTTGGGGGCAGGCTTATAGCAATCAGCCCCAGCATTTT. It codes for CASSWGQAYSNQPQHF.

This clonotype came up many times. The V and J genes are TRBV7-2 and TRBJ2-5; 11 positions match TRBD2. The CDR3 contains 15 residues. CDR1 SGHTA and CDR2 FQGNSA come from the germline V gene. Trimming removed 3 bases from V and 2 bases from J; junction bases left unmatched: 2. The CDR3 sequence: CASSFSGGGQETQYF. CDR3 coding DNA: TGTGCCAGCAGCTTTAGCGGGGGGGGACAAGAGACCCAGTACTTC.

This clonotype was picked up a small number of times. One end of the junction does not line up with germline, which may come from a read error. The CDR3 bases are TGCAGTGCTAGAGATCGCACTAACCTCCTAGAGGCCCAGTACTTC. This gives the protein CSARDRTNLLEAQYF. The chain carries TRBV20-1 and TRBJ2-5; no clear D gene. CDR3 length: 15 amino acids. The germline V gene encodes CDR1 DFQATT and CDR2 SNEGSKA (reference sequence).

The V call is TRBV19, the J call TRBJ2-1, with 13 bases aligning to TRBD2. Per germline, CDR1 LNHDA and CDR2 SQIVND (reference sequence). The CDR3 runs to 16 residues. For the CDR3, the DNA is TGTGTCAGCTCCAGGACTAGCGGGGGATACTACAATGAGCAGTTCTTC. As protein: CVSSRTSGGYYNEQFF. Filled out from reference TRBV19 and TRBJ2-1, the complete variable domain reads DGGITQSPKYLFRKEGQNVTLSCEQNLNHDAMYWYRQDPGQGLRLIYYSQIVNDFQKGDIAEGYSVSREKKESFPLTVTSAQKNPTAFYLCVSSRTSGGYYNEQFFGPGTRLTVL.

The table lists this clonotype with many counts. V usage is TRBV6-1 and J usage is TRBJ1-1; D unclear. This CDR3 has 15 amino acids. In germline, CDR1 is MNHNS, CDR2 SASEGT. The ends were cut back, 0 bases at V and 5 bases at J, with 13 bases in the middle. CDR3 region: CASSEAIRSRTEAFF. The CDR3 DNA reads as TGTGCCAGCAGTGAAGCCATACGGAGTAGGACTGAAGCTTTCTTT.

To note about this clonotype: The junction differs from germline at one of its ends, possibly a read error. V is TRBV11-2 and J is TRBJ2-1; TRBD2 agrees at 11 bases. The CDR3 is 16 amino acids. CDR1 is SGHAT, CDR2 FQNNGV, per germline. The CDR3 is CVSSPRLAGTGNEQFF. For the CDR3, the DNA is TGTGTCAGCAGCCCCCGACTAGCGGGGACAGGGAATGAGCAGTTCTTC.

The table lists this clonotype with a few counts. This chain uses TRBV19 with TRBJ1-1; D gene uncertain. The CDR3 totals 12 residues. CDR1 LNHDA and CDR2 SQIVND come from the germline V gene (reference sequence). V lost 2 bases, J lost 5 bases, and 6 bases lay in between. CDR3 region: CASSISPTEAFF. Here the CDR3 DNA reads TGTGCCAGTAGTATATCTCCGACTGAAGCTTTCTTT.